The entry that follows covers one T cell receptor (beta chain) sequence. Libraries were prepared by immunoSEQ multiplex PCR; TCRdb keeps only in-frame clonotypes and omits some of them. The sample carries 140,000 or so clones, around 75% recorded once. This sample stems from a study of blood T cell repertoires in COVID-19. The overall study: Italy, Spain and the United States were the sources of the convalescent and acute COVID-19 samples. T cells, B-cell-depleted T cells, or PBMCs supplied cDNA or gDNA.

V gave up 2 bases and J gave up 7 bases, with 15 bases separating them. Per the germline V gene, CDR1 is SNHLY and CDR2 is FYNNEI. The CDR3 extends over 15 amino acids. Recruited during active infection, patients (from Seattle) were subsequently followed longitudinally. Sequenced input: peripheral blood. The clonotype was recovered from a woman aged 70-85 years with COVID-19, enrolled during active disease. V gene TRBV2 combines with J gene TRBJ2-1; D possibly corresponds to TRBD2 (7 bases). CDR3 sequence (DNA): TGTGCCAGCAGTGAAAACCGGGGGGCAGGGAATGAGCAGTTCTTC. Its protein is CASSENRGAGNEQFF.